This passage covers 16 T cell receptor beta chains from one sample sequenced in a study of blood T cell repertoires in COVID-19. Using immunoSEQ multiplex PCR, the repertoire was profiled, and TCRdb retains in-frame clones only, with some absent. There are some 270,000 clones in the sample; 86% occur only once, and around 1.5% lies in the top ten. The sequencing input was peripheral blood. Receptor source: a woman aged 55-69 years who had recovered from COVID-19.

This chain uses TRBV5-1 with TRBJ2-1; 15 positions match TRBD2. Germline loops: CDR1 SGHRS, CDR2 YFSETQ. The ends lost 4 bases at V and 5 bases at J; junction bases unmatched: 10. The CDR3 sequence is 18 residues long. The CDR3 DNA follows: TGCGCCAGCAGCCGCTTCGGGACTAGCGGGGGGCGAAACAATGAGCAGTTCTTC. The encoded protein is CASSRFGTSGGRNNEQFF.

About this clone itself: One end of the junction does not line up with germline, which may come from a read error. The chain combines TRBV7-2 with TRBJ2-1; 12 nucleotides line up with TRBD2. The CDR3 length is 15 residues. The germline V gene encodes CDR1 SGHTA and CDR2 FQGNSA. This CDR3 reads CASSVASGGAPEQFF. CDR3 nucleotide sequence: TGTGCCAGCAGCGTAGCTAGCGGGGGGGCTCCTGAGCAGTTCTTC.

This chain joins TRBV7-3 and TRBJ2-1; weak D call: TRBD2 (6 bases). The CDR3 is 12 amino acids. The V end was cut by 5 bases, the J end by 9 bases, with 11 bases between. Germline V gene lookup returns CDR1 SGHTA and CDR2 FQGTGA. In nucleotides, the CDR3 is TGTGCCAGCAGCCCCGTCGGGGGTGAGCAGTTCTTC. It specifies CASSPVGGEQFF.

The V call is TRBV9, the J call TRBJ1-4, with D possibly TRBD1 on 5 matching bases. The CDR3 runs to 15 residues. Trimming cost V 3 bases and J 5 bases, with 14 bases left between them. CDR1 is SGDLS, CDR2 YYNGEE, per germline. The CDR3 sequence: CASSASVTENEKLFF. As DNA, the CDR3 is TGTGCCAGCAGCGCCTCTGTGACAGAGAATGAAAAACTGTTTTTT.

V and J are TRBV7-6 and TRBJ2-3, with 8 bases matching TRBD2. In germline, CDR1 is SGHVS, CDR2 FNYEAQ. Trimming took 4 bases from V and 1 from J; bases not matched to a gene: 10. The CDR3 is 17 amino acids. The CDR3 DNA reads TGTGCCAGCAGCTCCCGGGGAAGCGGGGGTCGCACAGATACGCAGTATTTT. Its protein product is CASSSRGSGGRTDTQYF.

CDR3 in amino acids: CASSSRGGAETQYF. CDR3 coding DNA: TGCGCCAGCAGCTCCCGCGGAGGGGCAGAGACCCAGTACTTC. The genes are TRBV5-1 and TRBJ2-5, with D perhaps matching TRBD2 (6 bases). The V gene's germline CDR1 is SGHRS and CDR2 YFSETQ. V gave up 3 bases and J gave up 4 bases, with 13 bases separating them. The CDR3 has 14 residues.

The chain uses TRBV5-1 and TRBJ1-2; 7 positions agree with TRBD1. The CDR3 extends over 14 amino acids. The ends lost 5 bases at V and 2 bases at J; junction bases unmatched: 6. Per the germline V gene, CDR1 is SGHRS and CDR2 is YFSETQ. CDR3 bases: TGCGCCAGCAGTCCTTCGACAGGGAACTATGGCTACACCTTC. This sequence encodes CASSPSTGNYGYTF.

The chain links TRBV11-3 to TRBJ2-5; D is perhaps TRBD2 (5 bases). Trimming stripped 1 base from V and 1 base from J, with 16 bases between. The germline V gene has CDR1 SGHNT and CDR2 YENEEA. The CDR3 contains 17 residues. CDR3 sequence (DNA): TGTGCCAGCAGCTTAGGGTCGGGATTTCTGGGCCAAGAGACCCAGTACTTC. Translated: CASSLGSGFLGQETQYF.

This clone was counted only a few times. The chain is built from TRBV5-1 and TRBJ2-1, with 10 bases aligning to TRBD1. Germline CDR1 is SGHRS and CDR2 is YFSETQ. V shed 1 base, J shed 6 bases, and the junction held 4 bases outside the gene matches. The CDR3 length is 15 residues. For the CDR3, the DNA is TGCGCCAGCAGCTTGTGGGGACAGGGGTCCAATGAGCAGTTCTTC. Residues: CASSLWGQGSNEQFF.

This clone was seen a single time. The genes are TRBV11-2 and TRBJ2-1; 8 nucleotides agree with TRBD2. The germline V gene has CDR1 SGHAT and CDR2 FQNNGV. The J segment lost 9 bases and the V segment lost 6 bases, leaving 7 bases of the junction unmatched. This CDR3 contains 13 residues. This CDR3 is CASSYGLAGEQFF. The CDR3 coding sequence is TGTGCCAGCAGTTACGGACTAGCCGGTGAGCAGTTCTTC.

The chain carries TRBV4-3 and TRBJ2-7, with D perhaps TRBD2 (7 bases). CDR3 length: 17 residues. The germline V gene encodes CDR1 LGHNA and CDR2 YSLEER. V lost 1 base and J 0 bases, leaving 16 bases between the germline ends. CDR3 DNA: TGCGCCAGCAGCCAAGCTTGGTTGGGGGGGCCCTCCTACGAGCAGTACTTC. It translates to CASSQAWLGGPSYEQYF.

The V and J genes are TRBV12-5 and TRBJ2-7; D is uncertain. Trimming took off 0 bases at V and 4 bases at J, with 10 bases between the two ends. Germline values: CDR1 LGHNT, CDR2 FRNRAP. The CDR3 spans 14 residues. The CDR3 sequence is CASGLVGGEYEQYF. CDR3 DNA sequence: TGTGCTAGTGGTTTGGTCGGTGGAGAGTACGAGCAGTACTTC. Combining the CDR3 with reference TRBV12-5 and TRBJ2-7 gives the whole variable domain DARVTQTPRHKVTEMGQEVTMRCQPILGHNTVFWYRQTMMQGLELLAYFRNRAPLDDSGMPKDRFSAEMPDATLATLKIQPSEPRDSAVYFCASGLVGGEYEQYFGPGTRLTVT.

This chain's CDR3 is CASCYSADLNTEAFF. CDR3 DNA: TGCGCCAGCTGTTATTCAGCGGATCTGAACACTGAAGCTTTCTTT. V and J are TRBV4-1 and TRBJ1-1; D unresolved. Trimming left V 8 bases short and J 0 bases short, with 16 bases between. The CDR3 runs to 15 residues. In germline, CDR1 is MGHRA, CDR2 YSYEKL.

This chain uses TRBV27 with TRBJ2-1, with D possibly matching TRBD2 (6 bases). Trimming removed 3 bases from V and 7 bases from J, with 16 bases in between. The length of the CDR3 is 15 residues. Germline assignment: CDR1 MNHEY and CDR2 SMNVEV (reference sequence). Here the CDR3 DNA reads TGTGCCAGCAGTTTGGAGGGGCCTCTGGTTAATGAGCAGTTCTTC. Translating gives CASSLEGPLVNEQFF.

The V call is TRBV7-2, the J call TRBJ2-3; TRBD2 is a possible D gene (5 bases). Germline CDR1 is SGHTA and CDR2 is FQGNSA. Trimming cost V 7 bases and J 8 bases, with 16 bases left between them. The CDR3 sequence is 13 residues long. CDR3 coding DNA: TGTGCCAGCACCCTACTAGGGTTGGGTACGCAGTATTTT. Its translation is CASTLLGLGTQYF. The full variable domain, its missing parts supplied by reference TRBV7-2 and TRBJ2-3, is GAGVSQSPSNKVTEKGKDVELRCDPISGHTALYWYRQSLGQGLEFLIYFQGNSAPDKSGLPSDRFSAERTGGSVSTLTIQRTQQEDSAVYLCASTLLGLGTQYFGPGTRLTVL.

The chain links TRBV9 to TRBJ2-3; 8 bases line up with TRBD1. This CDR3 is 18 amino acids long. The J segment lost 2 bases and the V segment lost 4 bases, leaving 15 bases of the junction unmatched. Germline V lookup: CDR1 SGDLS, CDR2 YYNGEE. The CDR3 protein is CASSPRDRLFLNTDTQYF. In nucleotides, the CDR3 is TGTGCCAGCAGCCCTCGGGACAGGTTGTTTTTGAACACAGATACGCAGTATTTT.